This T cell receptor (beta chain) emerged from a study of identical twins. Notes on the study in general: Abundant beta clonotypes from cord blood had fewer insertions, unlike memory repertoires, which showed none.

V was clipped by 7 bases and J by 5 bases, with 11 bases between them. This CDR3 region has 12 residues. The germline V gene encodes CDR1 SNHLY and CDR2 FYNNEI. Template switching, a step in the protocol, added a universal primer site, and cDNA carried unique molecular identifiers. One entry per CDR3 protein, called by TCRdb with MiXCR from the 5' RACE reads. In the table there are approximately 1.8 million distinct CDR3 sequences, less than 40% of which are singletons. This clonotype has a handful of counts. Its specificity is not known. This clonotype was obtained from a newborn girl in good health. The genes are TRBV2 and TRBJ2-5; D possibly corresponds to TRBD1 (6 bases). The sequenced sample was cord blood. The CDR3 sequence is CASNGGPETQYF. The DNA for the CDR3 is TGTGCCAGCAATGGGGGCCCGGAGACCCAGTACTTC. Full variable domain (missing parts from reference TRBV2 and TRBJ2-5): EPEVTQTPSHQVTQMGQEVILRCVPISNHLYFYWYRQILGQKVEFLVSFYNNEISEKSEIFDDQFSVERPDGSNFTLKIRSTKLEDSAMYFCASNGGPETQYFGPGTRLLVL.